The T cell receptor (beta chain) described here comes from a study of post-analysis software for immune sequencing data (dated by TCRdb to the mid-2010s). Some background on the complete study: Recorded disease courses included relapsing-remitting, secondary progressive and progressive-relapsing multiple sclerosis, with some patients lacking subtype annotation. A subset of samples was prepared in parallel using single-end sample barcoding, then pooled and co-amplified after Illumina adapter ligation. The patient repertoires were compared against around 11 previously published healthy control repertoires obtained from donors aged 6 to 25 years. Broad study findings and their caveats: Normalized Chao1 diversity was significantly lower in multiple sclerosis patients than controls, suggesting substantial peripheral T-cell clonal expansion. Direct clustering with F measure revealed strong co-clustering of samples prepared in the same batch, which led to a batch-effect correction. Roughly 5 TRBV segments, including TRBV5-6, TRBV5-1 and TRBV20-1, were significantly more frequent in patients than controls. The control group was slightly older than the multiple sclerosis patient group.

A few counts support this clonotype. This receptor's antigen is unknown. No per-base quality is available; no much larger clone lies one base away. Libraries were constructed by PCR. The sequencer was an Illumina HiSeq 2500. To reduce PCR and sequencing biases, unique molecular identifiers were incorporated into the TCR beta cDNA libraries. Per 1 to 10 million input T cells, some 500,000 cDNA molecules were obtained, such that each molecule approximated one T cell. The patient libraries were prepared and sequenced using the same protocol as the earlier healthy control dataset. Samples belonging to the same batch were prepared together, multiplexed and sequenced on a shared HiSeq lane. The study's own analysis went as follows. MIGEC was used to process the raw barcoded reads, and molecular identifier groups with only a single read were discarded before consensus assembly and CDR3 extraction. Clonotype tables were post-analysed with VDJtools, and diversity was normalized by down-sampling all datasets to the smallest sample size. Repertoire overlap clustering matched CDR3 amino acid but not nucleotide sequences to correct batch-related cross-sample contamination. TCRdb applied fastp at Q25 and MiXCR to the public reads, then kept only in-frame beta chains. Rows are combined by CDR3 protein, so each entry shows the most common genes and DNA. It is TCRdb's table, rather than the study itself, that gives the V and J calls and clone size. The sample table contains approximately 770,000 distinct CDR3 sequences; only one count was recorded for roughly 46% of them. The ten most abundant clones make up 4.9% of the sample.

To demonstrate the VDJtools post-analysis software, TCR beta repertoires were profiled from the peripheral blood of 13 young patients with multiple sclerosis. Multiple sclerosis patients were children and adolescents aged roughly 6 to 15 years. Sequences GTSNPN (CDR1) and SVGIG (CDR2) are obtained from the germline V gene (reference sequence). Trimming accounts for 2 bases at V and 2 bases at J, while the number of junction bases matched to no gene is 1. Measured from the cysteine to the phenylalanine, the CDR3 is 14 residues long. Kept here is only the CDR3 DNA, which spans 42 bases and is read in frame from base 1.

Sequenced: blood. Here the chain combines TRBV30 and TRBJ2-7; TRBD2 aligns with 12 central bases. The clonotype originates from a girl aged 10-17 years with multiple sclerosis. The CDR3 protein is CAWSRLAGAYEQYF. The DNA sequence reads TGTGCCTGGAGTAGACTAGCGGGGGCCTACGAGCAGTACTTC.